This T cell receptor beta chain was sequenced during a study of early T cells in non-severe SARS-CoV-2 infection. Study details: RNA in bulk from unsorted whole blood was sequenced, and chains were unpaired. Study observations and caveats: VDJdb-based annotation leaned toward anti-spike CD8 responses and missed private and CD4 specificities.

As part of library construction, unique molecular identifiers were attached to individual cDNA molecules. MiXCR, applied by TCRdb to the 5' RACE reads, yields one record per CDR3 protein. The sample has 85,000 to 100,000 distinct CDR3 sequences, approximately 10% seen once. V was pared by 4 bases and J by 3 bases, with 2 bases of the junction left unmatched. Looked up from germline, CDR1 is SQVTM and CDR2 is ANQGSEA. This CDR3 has 12 amino acids. This clonotype has only a few counts. The antigen remains unidentified. The rearrangement joins TRBV29-1 to TRBJ1-1; 7 bases fit TRBD1. The receptor comes from an adult who was a healthcare worker with PCR-confirmed SARS-CoV-2 infection or an uninfected control (not recorded which). Sample: whole blood. The CDR3 reads CSVARGHTEAFF. CDR3 DNA: TGCAGCGTTGCGAGGGGGCACACTGAAGCTTTCTTT.